This TCR beta chain derives from a study of beta chain features in type 1 diabetes. For the study at large: Across every sample, some 110 million sorted cells were examined in total. General observations from the study: Short templates might get an advantage during PCR, and this would be equal in patients and controls. All four CD4+ subsets of Type 1 diabetes patients contained TCRB CDR3s that were moderately but significantly shorter.

The V gene's germline CDR1 is SGHVS and CDR2 FNYEAQ. CDR3 length: 15 residues. Trimming removed 6 bases at V and 4 bases at J, with 16 bases between. Staining for CD45RO/CCR7/CD25/CD127/CD95/CD27 allowed sorting of CD4+ naive, central memory, regulatory and stem cell-like memory cells. Notes on this clone: As yet, its antigen is unknown.

The isolated RNA, all of it, was reverse transcribed, so expressed TCRB transcripts were what got sequenced. Sequencing used immunoSEQ multiplex PCR; TCRdb keeps in-frame clones, though not all of them. The sample lists 330,000 or so clones, approximately 12% occurring once. This TCR derives from a woman aged 18-29 years with type 1 diabetes. The source material was naive CD4+ T cells from blood. The chain is built from TRBV7-6 and TRBJ2-1; possibly TRBD1 for D (6 bases). This CDR3 reads CASSGIGQIYNEQFF. The DNA of the CDR3 is TGTGCCAGCAGTGGAATCGGACAGATTTACAATGAGCAGTTCTTC.